The 12 T cell receptor beta chains given below trace back to one sample, sequenced in a study of prognosis after radiotherapy for stage I lung cancer (dated by TCRdb to the early 2020s). The sequencing machine was an Illumina HiSeq 3000. Two rounds of multiplex PCR were used to amplify the TCR beta CDR3 region from genomic DNA. The first PCR round used primers specific to each TRBV and TRBJ gene, with sequences filed in Chinese patent CN105087789A. The public sequencing data were trimmed at Q25 with fastp and processed into clonotypes with MiXCR by TCRdb, which kept only in-frame beta chains. For every CDR3 protein sequence, its rows merge into one entry that carries the most common genes and DNA. Within this sample are about 27,000 distinct CDR3 sequences, with about 32% of them counted one time only. The top ten clonotypes cover under 45% of the sample. The sequenced sample was PBMCs, obtained before or after stereotactic body radiation therapy (not recorded which). The receptor source for this set is a donor over 45 with non-small cell lung cancer.

By sample fraction, this clonotype is medium-sized (0.01 to 0.1%). The chain employs TRBV19 and TRBJ1-6; D is unclear. Trimming left V 7 bases short and J 5 bases short, with 9 bases between. The CDR3 is 13 residues long. Germline V lookup: CDR1 LNHDA, CDR2 SQIVND (reference sequence). CDR3 protein: CASKKRNNSPLHF. The CDR3 coding sequence is TGTGCCAGTAAGAAGAGGAATAATTCACCCCTCCACTTT.

In this sample, this clonotype turned up many times. The chain has TRBV27 and TRBJ2-7; 10 bases align to TRBD2. This CDR3 has 14 residues. Germline CDR1 MNHEY, CDR2 SMNVEV (reference sequence). V trimming: 3 bases; J trimming: 4 bases; junction bases outside the gene matches: 3. CDR3 coding DNA: TGTGCCAGCAGTTTGGCTAGCGGGAGTTACGAGCAGTACTTC. Translated, it gives CASSLASGSYEQYF.

The chain joins TRBV6-2 or TRBV6-3 to TRBJ2-7; D call uncertain. The CDR3 has 14 amino acids. CDR1 and CDR2 from the germline V gene are MNHEY and SVGEGT. V lost 3 bases to trimming and J lost 2 bases, with 11 bases between them. The CDR3 here is CASSYTASTYEQYF. The CDR3 DNA reads as TGTGCCAGCAGTTATACAGCCTCTACCTACGAGCAGTACTTC.

To note about this clonotype: A read error is likely here: a far larger clone is one base away. This chain connects TRBV7-2 to TRBJ2-5, with 11 nucleotides matching TRBD1. The CDR3 contains 18 residues. Germline loops: CDR1 SGHTA, CDR2 FQGNSA. The chain's CDR3 is CASSPSRADRGRTETKYF. DNA for the CDR3: TGTGCCAGCAGCCCCAGTCGGGCGGACAGGGGGCGTACAGAGACCAAGTACTTC.

This clonotype was seen a few times. A much larger clone sits a single nucleotide away, making a read error possible. The chain links TRBV7-9 to TRBJ1-3; D unresolved. The CDR3 contains 14 residues. Germline V gives CDR1 SEHNR, CDR2 FQNEAQ (reference sequence). The germline V and J ends were trimmed by 4 bases and 6 bases, with 13 bases remaining between them. DNA for the CDR3: TGTGCCAGCAGCTCCCGGACGGGTGTAAACACCATATATTTT. Its translation is CASSSRTGVNTIYF.

This clonotype has a count of ten or more. The gene calls are TRBV28 and TRBJ2-1; 8 bases line up with TRBD2. CDR1 is MDHEN, CDR2 SYDVKM, per germline. The V and J ends lost 2 bases and 1 base, in that order; junction bases with no gene match: 4. This CDR3 has 16 residues. The CDR3 nucleotides read TGTGCCAGCAGTTTAGGAGTAGCGGGGTCCTACAATGAGCAGTTCTTC. Protein sequence: CASSLGVAGSYNEQFF.

This clonotype was seen a few times. Only one base separates this from a far larger clonotype, so it likely reflects a read error. The chain recombines TRBV10-3 with TRBJ2-2, with a tentative D call TRBD1 (5 bases). CDR1 and CDR2 from the germline V gene are ENHRY and SYGVKD. The CDR3 covers 13 residues. The V gene lost 5 bases and the J gene lost 7 bases, with 11 bases spanning the gap. CDR3 coding DNA: TGTGCCATCAGTCGAAGGGGTGGCGGGGAGCTGTTTTTT. Translated, it gives CAISRRGGGELFF.

V usage is TRBV11-2 and J usage is TRBJ2-7; TRBD2 aligns across 9 bases. The J segment lost 6 bases and the V segment lost 1 base, leaving 13 bases of the junction unmatched. CDR1 SGHAT and CDR2 FQNNGV come from the germline V gene. This CDR3 is 17 amino acids long. CDR3 nucleotides: TGTGCCAGCAGCTTAGTGGGTAGCGGGGGCCCTTTGGGCGAGCAGTACTTC. Translating gives CASSLVGSGGPLGEQYF. The full variable domain, its missing parts supplied by reference TRBV11-2 and TRBJ2-7, is EAGVAQSPRYKIIEKRQSVAFWCNPISGHATLYWYQQILGQGPKLLIQFQNNGVVDDSQLPKDRFSAERLKGVDSTLKIQPAKLEDSAVYLCASSLVGSGGPLGEQYFGPGTRLTVT.

The sample holds many counts of this clonotype. This chain joins TRBV20-1 and TRBJ2-3; 10 nucleotides agree with TRBD2. The CDR3 totals 16 residues. With V trimmed by 0 bases and J by 4 bases, 7 bases remained unmatched. Germline V CDR1 and CDR2: DFQATT, SNEGSKA (reference sequence). For the CDR3, the DNA is TGCAGTGCTAGAGATACAGGGCTAGCGGGAGCAGATACGCAGTATTTT. It translates to CSARDTGLAGADTQYF.

This clonotype was detected ten times or more. CDR3 amino acids: CASSGPPGARDSPLHF. CDR3 coding DNA: TGCGCCAGCAGTGGTCCCCCAGGGGCGAGAGATTCACCCCTCCACTTT. This chain uses TRBV10-2 with TRBJ1-6, with D perhaps TRBD1 (6 bases). Germline V gives CDR1 WSHSY, CDR2 SAAADI. V dropped 4 bases and J dropped 8 bases, with 18 bases sitting between them. This CDR3 is 16 amino acids long.

This clonotype was found many times. This rearrangement joins TRBV5-4 to TRBJ1-1; D remains unclear. V was shortened by 2 bases and J by 9 bases, with 11 bases between the two germline ends. The CDR3 spans 12 residues. CDR1 is SGHNT, CDR2 YYREEE, per germline (reference sequence). In DNA form, the CDR3 reads TGTGCCAGCAGCTTTACCGGGATAAAAGCTTTCTTT. Its protein product is CASSFTGIKAFF.

This clonotype was counted ten times or more. J is TRBJ2-3 and V is TRBV6-1; 7 nucleotides line up with TRBD1. The CDR3 spans 15 residues. Germline V lookup: CDR1 MNHNS, CDR2 SASEGT. V lost 7 bases and J lost 0; bases outside the gene matches: 7. The CDR3 spells CASTGQVLSTDTQYF. The CDR3 coding sequence is TGTGCCAGCACCGGACAGGTCCTTAGCACAGATACGCAGTATTTT.